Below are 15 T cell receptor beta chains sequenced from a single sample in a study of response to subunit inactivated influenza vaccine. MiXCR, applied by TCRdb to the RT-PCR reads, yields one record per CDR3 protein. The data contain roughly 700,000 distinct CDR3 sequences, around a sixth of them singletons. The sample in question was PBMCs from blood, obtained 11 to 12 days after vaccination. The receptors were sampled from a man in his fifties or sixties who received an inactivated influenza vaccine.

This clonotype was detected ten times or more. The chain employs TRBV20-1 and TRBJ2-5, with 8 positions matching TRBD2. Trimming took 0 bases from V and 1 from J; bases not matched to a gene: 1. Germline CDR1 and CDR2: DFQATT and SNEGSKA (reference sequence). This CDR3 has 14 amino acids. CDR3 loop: CSARESGSQETQYF. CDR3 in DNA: TGCAGTGCTAGAGAGAGCGGGAGCCAAGAGACCCAGTACTTC.

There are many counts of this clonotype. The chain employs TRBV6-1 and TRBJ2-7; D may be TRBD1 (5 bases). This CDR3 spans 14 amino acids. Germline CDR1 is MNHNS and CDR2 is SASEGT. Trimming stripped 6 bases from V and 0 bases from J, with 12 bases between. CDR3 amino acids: CASRTGHSSYEQYF. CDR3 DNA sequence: TGTGCCAGCAGGACCGGACATTCCTCCTACGAGCAGTACTTC.

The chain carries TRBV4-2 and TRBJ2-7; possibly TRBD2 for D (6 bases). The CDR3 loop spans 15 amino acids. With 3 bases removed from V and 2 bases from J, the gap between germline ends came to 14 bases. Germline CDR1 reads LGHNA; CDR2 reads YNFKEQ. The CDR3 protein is CASSQGGGATYEQYF. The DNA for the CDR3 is TGTGCCAGCAGCCAGGGGGGAGGTGCTACCTACGAGCAGTACTTC.

This chain's CDR3 is CASSPSGGGEQYF. For the CDR3, the DNA is TGCGCCAGCAGCCCAAGCGGGGGCGGCGAGCAGTACTTC. The V gene is TRBV5-1, the J gene TRBJ2-7, with 8 nucleotides matching TRBD2. The CDR3 is 13 amino acids. With 4 bases clipped from V and 6 bases from J, the junction kept 6 bases outside the gene matches. Per germline, CDR1 SGHRS and CDR2 YFSETQ.

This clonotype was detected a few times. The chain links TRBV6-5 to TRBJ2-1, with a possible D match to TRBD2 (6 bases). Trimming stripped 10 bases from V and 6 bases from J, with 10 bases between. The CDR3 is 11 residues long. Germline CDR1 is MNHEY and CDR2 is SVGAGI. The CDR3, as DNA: TGTGCCACCAACGGGGGCAATGAGCAGTTCTTC. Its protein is CATNGGNEQFF.

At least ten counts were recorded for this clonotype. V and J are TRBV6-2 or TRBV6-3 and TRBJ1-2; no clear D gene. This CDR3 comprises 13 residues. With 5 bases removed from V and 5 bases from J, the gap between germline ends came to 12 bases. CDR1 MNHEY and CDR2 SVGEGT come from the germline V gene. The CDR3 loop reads CASSTDPFYGYTF. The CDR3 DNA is TGTGCCAGCAGTACCGACCCTTTTTATGGCTACACCTTC.

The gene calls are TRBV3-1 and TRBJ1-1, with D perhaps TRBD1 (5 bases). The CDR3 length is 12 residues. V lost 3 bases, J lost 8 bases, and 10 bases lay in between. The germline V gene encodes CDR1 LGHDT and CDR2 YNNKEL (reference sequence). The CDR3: CASSHGSGEAFF. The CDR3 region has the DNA TGTGCCAGCAGCCATGGGTCAGGGGAAGCTTTCTTT.

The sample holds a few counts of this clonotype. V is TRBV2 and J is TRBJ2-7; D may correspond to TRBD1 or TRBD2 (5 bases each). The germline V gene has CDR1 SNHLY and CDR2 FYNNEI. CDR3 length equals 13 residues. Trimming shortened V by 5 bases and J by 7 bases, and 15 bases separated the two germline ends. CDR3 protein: CASSPGPILEQYF. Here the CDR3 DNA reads TGTGCCAGCAGTCCGGGACCTATATTGGAGCAGTACTTC.

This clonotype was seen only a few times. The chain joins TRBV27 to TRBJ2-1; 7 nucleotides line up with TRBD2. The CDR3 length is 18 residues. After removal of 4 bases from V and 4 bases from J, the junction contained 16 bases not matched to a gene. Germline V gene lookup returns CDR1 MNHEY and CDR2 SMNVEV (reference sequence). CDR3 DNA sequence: TGTGCCAGCAGTTCATTGGAGGAGAGGGCTAGCGGTTACAATGAGCAGTTCTTC. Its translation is CASSSLEERASGYNEQFF.

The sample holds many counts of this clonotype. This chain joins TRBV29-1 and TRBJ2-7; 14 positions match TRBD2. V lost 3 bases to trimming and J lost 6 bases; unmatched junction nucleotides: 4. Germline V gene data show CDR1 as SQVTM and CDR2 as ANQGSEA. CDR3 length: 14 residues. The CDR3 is CSVDMGLAGAEQYF. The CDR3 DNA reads TGCAGCGTTGATATGGGACTAGCGGGAGCCGAGCAGTACTTC.

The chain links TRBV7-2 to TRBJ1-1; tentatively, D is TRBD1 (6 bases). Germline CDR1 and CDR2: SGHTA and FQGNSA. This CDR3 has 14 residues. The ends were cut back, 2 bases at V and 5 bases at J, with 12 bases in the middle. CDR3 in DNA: TGTGCCAGCAGCTTAATGCAGGGGAGGACTGAAGCTTTCTTT. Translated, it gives CASSLMQGRTEAFF.

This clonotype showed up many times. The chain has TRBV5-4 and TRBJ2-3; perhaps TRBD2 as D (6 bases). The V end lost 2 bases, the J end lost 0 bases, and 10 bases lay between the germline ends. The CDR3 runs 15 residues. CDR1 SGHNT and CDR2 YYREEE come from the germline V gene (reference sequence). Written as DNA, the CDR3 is TGTGCCAGCAGCTTTCTCGGGAGTAGCACAGATACGCAGTATTTT. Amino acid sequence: CASSFLGSSTDTQYF.

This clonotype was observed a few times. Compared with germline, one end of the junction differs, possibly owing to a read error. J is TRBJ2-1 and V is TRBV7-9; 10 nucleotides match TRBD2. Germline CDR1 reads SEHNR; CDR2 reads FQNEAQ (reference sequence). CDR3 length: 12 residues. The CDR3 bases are TGTGCCAGCAGCTTGGAGACTAGCGGGTTTAGATTC. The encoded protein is CASSLETSGFRF.

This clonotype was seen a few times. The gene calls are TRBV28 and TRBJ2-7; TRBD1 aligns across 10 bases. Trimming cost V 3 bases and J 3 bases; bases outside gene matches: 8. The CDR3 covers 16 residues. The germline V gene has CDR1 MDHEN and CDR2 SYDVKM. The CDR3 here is CASSLGWDRGHYEQYF. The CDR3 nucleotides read TGTGCCAGCAGTTTGGGGTGGGACAGGGGACACTACGAGCAGTACTTC.

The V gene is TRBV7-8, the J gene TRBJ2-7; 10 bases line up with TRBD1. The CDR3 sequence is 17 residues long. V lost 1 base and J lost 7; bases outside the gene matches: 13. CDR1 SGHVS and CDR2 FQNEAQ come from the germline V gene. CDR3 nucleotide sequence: TGTGCCAGCAGCTTAGGACCGACAGGGGGCCCTCAAGGGGAGCAGTACTTC. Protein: CASSLGPTGGPQGEQYF.